These T cell receptor beta chains were read from a single sample in a study of blood T cell repertoires in COVID-19. Data came from immunoSEQ multiplex PCR; TCRdb stores just in-frame clones and leaves some out. The sample contains around 82,000 clones, around nine tenths of which appear only once. The specimen sequenced was peripheral blood. The receptors were sampled from a human donor in a cohort sampled during active COVID-19. CDR3s include the opening cysteine and the closing phenylalanine or tryptophan. Each record gives: V gene, clone size, J gene, D gene, CDR3 protein, CDR3 DNA. A D gene is named only where the DNA matches it firmly. Clone sizes are given selectively: once, few, many, or a class where the clone is expanded.

V gene: TRBV5-6; clone size: -; J gene: TRBJ1-1; D gene: TRBD1; CDR3 protein: CASRGTGHTEAFF; CDR3 DNA: TGTGCCAGCAGGGGGACAGGACACACTGAAGCTTTCTTT
V gene: TRBV7-2; clone size: once; J gene: TRBJ2-3; D gene: -; CDR3 protein: CASSLVGGAVTDTQYF; CDR3 DNA: TGTGCCAGCAGCTTAGTAGGCGGGGCCGTCACAGATACGCAGTATTTT
V gene: TRBV2; clone size: -; J gene: TRBJ2-1; D gene: -; CDR3 protein: CASSNRALPGNEQFF; CDR3 DNA: TGTGCCAGCAGTAACAGGGCGCTCCCGGGGAATGAGCAGTTCTTC
V gene: TRBV2; clone size: few; J gene: TRBJ2-3; D gene: TRBD2; CDR3 protein: CASSDASGGKDTQYF; CDR3 DNA: TGTGCCAGCAGTGATGCTAGCGGGGGGAAAGATACGCAGTATTTT
V gene: TRBV5-1; clone size: once; J gene: TRBJ2-5; D gene: -; CDR3 protein: CASSLEGLSQETQYF; CDR3 DNA: TGCGCCAGCAGCTTGGAGGGGTTGTCCCAAGAGACCCAGTACTTC
V gene: TRBV7-2; clone size: -; J gene: TRBJ1-5; D gene: -; CDR3 protein: CASSHNGESNQPQHF; CDR3 DNA: TGTGCCAGCAGCCACAATGGGGAGAGTAATCAGCCCCAGCATTTT
V gene: TRBV5-6; clone size: -; J gene: TRBJ1-6; D gene: TRBD1; CDR3 protein: CASSTGVDSPLHF; CDR3 DNA: TGTGCCAGCAGCACAGGGGTCGATTCACCCCTCCACTTT
V gene: TRBV15; clone size: -; J gene: TRBJ2-1; D gene: -; CDR3 protein: CATSNPSRQDNEQFF; CDR3 DNA: TGTGCCACCAGCAACCCCTCTCGACAGGACAATGAGCAGTTCTTC
V gene: TRBV5-1; clone size: few; J gene: TRBJ1-1; D gene: TRBD1; CDR3 protein: CASSPGQEYVNTEAFF; CDR3 DNA: TGCGCCAGCAGCCCTGGACAGGAATATGTGAACACTGAAGCTTTCTTT
V gene: TRBV3-1/TRBV3-2; clone size: -; J gene: TRBJ1-1; D gene: -; CDR3 protein: CASSRSRTAEAFF; CDR3 DNA: TGTGCCAGCAGCCGATCCCGGACAGCTGAAGCTTTCTTT
V gene: TRBV7-9; clone size: -; J gene: TRBJ1-4; D gene: -; CDR3 protein: CASSLRGKGEKLFF; CDR3 DNA: TGTGCCAGCAGCTTACGGGGGAAGGGAGAAAAACTGTTTTTT
V gene: TRBV9; clone size: -; J gene: TRBJ1-1; D gene: TRBD1; CDR3 protein: CASSVGTGVGITEAFF; CDR3 DNA: TGTGCCAGCAGCGTTGGGACAGGGGTCGGTATCACTGAAGCTTTCTTT
V gene: TRBV6-1; clone size: few; J gene: TRBJ1-5; D gene: -; CDR3 protein: CASSEAWTASSNQPQHF; CDR3 DNA: TGTGCCAGCAGTGAAGCGTGGACAGCGTCTAGCAATCAGCCCCAGCATTTT
V gene: TRBV7-8; clone size: -; J gene: TRBJ2-1; D gene: TRBD2; CDR3 protein: CASSAYRAPGLAGVPGNEQFF; CDR3 DNA: TGTGCCAGCAGCGCCTATAGGGCACCGGGACTAGCGGGGGTACCAGGGAATGAGCAGTTCTTC
V gene: TRBV9; clone size: -; J gene: TRBJ2-7; D gene: -; CDR3 protein: CASSLGHSSYERYF; CDR3 DNA: TGTGCCAGCAGCCTCGGACACAGCTCCTACGAGCGGTACTTC
V gene: TRBV27; clone size: -; J gene: TRBJ2-1; D gene: TRBD1; CDR3 protein: CASTEDRSSYNEQFF; CDR3 DNA: TGTGCCAGCACCGAGGACAGGAGCTCCTACAATGAGCAGTTCTTC
V gene: TRBV12-3/TRBV12-4; clone size: -; J gene: TRBJ2-2; D gene: -; CDR3 protein: CASRPLNTGELFF; CDR3 DNA: TGTGCCAGCAGACCACTGAACACCGGGGAGCTGTTTTTT
V gene: TRBV27; clone size: -; J gene: TRBJ1-5; D gene: -; CDR3 protein: CASSRLNQPQHF; CDR3 DNA: TGTGCCAGCAGTCGACTAAATCAGCCCCAGCATTTT
V gene: TRBV5-1; clone size: -; J gene: TRBJ2-3; D gene: TRBD2; CDR3 protein: CASSLGTSKDTQYF; CDR3 DNA: TGCGCCAGCAGCCTCGGGACTAGCAAAGATACGCAGTATTTT
V gene: TRBV10-1; clone size: few; J gene: TRBJ1-1; D gene: -; CDR3 protein: CASSEENPGNTEAFF; CDR3 DNA: TGCGCCAGCAGTGAGGAAAACCCCGGGAACACTGAAGCTTTCTTT
V gene: TRBV19; clone size: once; J gene: TRBJ1-1; D gene: TRBD1; CDR3 protein: CASSSDRGIFRDTEAFF; CDR3 DNA: TGTGCCAGTAGTTCAGACAGGGGGATCTTCCGGGACACTGAAGCTTTCTTT
V gene: TRBV5-4; clone size: once; J gene: TRBJ2-2; D gene: TRBD2; CDR3 protein: CASSLGTSGGANTGELFF; CDR3 DNA: TGTGCCAGCAGCCTTGGGACTAGCGGGGGGGCGAACACCGGGGAGCTGTTTTTT
V gene: TRBV3-1/TRBV3-2; clone size: -; J gene: TRBJ1-2; D gene: TRBD1; CDR3 protein: CASSQDRGRSDGYTF; CDR3 DNA: TGTGCCAGCAGCCAAGACAGGGGGCGATCGGATGGCTACACCTTC